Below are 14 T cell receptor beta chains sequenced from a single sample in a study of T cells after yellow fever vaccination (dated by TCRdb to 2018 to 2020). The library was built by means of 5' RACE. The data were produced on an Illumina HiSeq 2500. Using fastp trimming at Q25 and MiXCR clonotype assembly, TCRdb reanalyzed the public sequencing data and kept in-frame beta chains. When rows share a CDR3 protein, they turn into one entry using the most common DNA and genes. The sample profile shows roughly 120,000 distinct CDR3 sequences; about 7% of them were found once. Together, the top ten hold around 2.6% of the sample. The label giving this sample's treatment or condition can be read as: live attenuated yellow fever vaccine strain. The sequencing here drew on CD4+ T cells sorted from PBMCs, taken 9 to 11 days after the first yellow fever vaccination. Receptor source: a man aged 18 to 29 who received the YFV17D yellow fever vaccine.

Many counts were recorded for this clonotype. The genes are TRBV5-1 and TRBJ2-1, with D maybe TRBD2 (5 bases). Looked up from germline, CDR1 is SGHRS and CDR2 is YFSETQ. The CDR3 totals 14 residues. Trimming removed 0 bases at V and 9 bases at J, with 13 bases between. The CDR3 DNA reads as TGCGCCAGCAGCTTGGATCCCGGGGTCGGTGAGCAGTTCTTC. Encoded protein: CASSLDPGVGEQFF.

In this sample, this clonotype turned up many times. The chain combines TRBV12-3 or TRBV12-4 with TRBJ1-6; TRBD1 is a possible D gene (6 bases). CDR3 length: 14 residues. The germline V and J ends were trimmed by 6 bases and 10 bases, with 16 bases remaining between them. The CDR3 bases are TGTGCCAGCAGAGCCCGGGACAACACCTCACCCCTCCACTTT. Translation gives CASRARDNTSPLHF.

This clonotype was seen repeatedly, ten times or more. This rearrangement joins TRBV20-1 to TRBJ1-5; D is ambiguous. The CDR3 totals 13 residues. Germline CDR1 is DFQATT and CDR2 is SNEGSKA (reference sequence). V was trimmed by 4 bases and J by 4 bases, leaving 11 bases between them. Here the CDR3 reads CSATPDRNQPQHF. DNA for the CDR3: TGCAGTGCTACCCCAGATCGAAATCAGCCCCAGCATTTT.

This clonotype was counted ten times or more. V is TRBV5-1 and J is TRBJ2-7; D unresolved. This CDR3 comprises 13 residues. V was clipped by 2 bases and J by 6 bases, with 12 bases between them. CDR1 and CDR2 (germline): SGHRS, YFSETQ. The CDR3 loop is CASSLGLSAEQYV. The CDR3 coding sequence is TGCGCCAGCAGCTTAGGTCTTTCCGCCGAGCAGTACGTC.

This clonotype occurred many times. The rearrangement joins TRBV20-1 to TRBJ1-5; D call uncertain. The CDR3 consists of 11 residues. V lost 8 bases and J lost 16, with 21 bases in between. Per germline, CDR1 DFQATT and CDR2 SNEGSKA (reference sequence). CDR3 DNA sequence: TGCAGTCTCTCCGACGGGCGCTACCCTCATTTT. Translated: CSLSDGRYPHF.

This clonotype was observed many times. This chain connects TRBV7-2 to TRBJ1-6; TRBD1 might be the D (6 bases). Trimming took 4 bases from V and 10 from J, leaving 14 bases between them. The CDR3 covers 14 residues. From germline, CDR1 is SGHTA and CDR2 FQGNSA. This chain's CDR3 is CASSSGAPRSPLHF. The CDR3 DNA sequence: TGTGCCAGCAGCTCGGGGGCCCCTAGGTCACCCCTCCACTTT.

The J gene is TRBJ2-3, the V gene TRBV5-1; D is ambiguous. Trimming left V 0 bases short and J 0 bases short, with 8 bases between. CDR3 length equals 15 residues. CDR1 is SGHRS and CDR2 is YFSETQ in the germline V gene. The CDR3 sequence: CASSLEYPSTDTQYF. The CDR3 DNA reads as TGCGCCAGCAGCTTGGAATACCCTAGCACAGATACGCAGTATTTT. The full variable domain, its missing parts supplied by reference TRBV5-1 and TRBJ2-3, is KAGVTQTPRYLIKTRGQQVTLSCSPISGHRSVSWYQQTPGQGLQFLFEYFSETQRNKGNFPGRFSGRQFSNSRSEMNVSTLELGDSALYLCASSLEYPSTDTQYFGPGTRLTVL.

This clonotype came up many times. This CDR3 reads CASSREENEQFF. In DNA, the CDR3 is TGTGCCAGCTCAAGGGAAGAAAATGAGCAGTTCTTC. The rearrangement links TRBV18 to TRBJ2-1; D remains unclear. The CDR3 has 12 amino acids. The germline CDR1 and CDR2 sequences are KGHSH and LQKENI. Trimming stripped 5 bases from V and 7 bases from J, with 9 bases between.

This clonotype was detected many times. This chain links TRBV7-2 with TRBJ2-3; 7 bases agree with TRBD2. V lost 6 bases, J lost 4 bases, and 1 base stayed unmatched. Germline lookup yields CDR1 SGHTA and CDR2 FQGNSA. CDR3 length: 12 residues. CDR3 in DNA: TGTGCCAGCAGTAGCGGGCCAGATACGCAGTATTTT. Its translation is CASSSGPDTQYF.

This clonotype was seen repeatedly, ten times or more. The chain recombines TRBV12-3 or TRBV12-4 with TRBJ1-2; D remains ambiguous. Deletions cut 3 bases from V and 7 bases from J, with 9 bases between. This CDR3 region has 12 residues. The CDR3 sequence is CASSFFAAGYTF. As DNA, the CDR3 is TGTGCCAGCAGTTTCTTTGCAGCTGGCTACACCTTC.

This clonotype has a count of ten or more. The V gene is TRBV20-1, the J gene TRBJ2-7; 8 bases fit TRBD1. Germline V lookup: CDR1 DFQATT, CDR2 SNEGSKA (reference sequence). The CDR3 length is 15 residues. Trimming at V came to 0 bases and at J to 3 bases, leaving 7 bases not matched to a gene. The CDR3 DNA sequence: TGCAGTGCTAGAGACGGGACAGGAGGGGACTACGAGCAGTACTTC. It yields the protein CSARDGTGGDYEQYF.

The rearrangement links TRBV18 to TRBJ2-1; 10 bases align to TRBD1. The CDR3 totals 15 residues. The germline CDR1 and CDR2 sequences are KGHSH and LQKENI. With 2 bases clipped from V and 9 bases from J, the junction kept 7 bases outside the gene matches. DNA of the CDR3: TGTGCCAGCTCACCAAGACAGGGGGCGCCGGGTGAGCAGTTCTTC. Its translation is CASSPRQGAPGEQFF.

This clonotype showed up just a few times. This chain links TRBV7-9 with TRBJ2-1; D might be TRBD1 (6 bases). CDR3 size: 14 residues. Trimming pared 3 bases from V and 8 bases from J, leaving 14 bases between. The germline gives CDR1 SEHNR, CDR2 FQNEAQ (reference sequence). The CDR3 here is CASSFGQGHDEQFF. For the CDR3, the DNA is TGTGCCAGCAGCTTCGGGCAGGGGCATGATGAGCAGTTCTTC.

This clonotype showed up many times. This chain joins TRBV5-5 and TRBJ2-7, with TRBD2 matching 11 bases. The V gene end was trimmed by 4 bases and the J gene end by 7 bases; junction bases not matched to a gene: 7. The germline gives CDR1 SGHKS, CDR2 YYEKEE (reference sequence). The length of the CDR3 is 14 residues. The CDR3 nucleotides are TGTGCCAGCAGCACATATAGCGGGGGGGAAGAGCAGTACGTC. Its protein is CASSTYSGGEEQYV.